This is a list of T cell receptor beta chains from one sample in a study of T cells in Graves' hyperthyroidism and ophthalmopathy. TCRdb re-called the multiplex PCR reads with MiXCR, one entry per CDR3 protein. The sample has some 350,000 distinct CDR3 sequences; around 15% are singletons. Material for sequencing was blood. These receptors were obtained from a woman aged 55 to 70 with Graves' ophthalmopathy. CDR3s include the opening cysteine and the closing phenylalanine or tryptophan. The D gene is left open where the match is weak. Clone sizes are given selectively: once, few, many, or a class where the clone is expanded.

size: many
J: TRBJ1-5
V: TRBV27
D: -
CDR3: CASSPRGQTNQPQHF
DNA: TGTGCCAGCAGCCCACGCGGACAGACGAATCAGCCCCAGCATTTT

size: -
J: TRBJ2-1
V: TRBV2
D: TRBD1
CDR3: CASSADRGNEQFF
DNA: TGTGCCAGCAGTGCGGACAGGGGCAATGAGCAGTTCTTC

size: many
J: TRBJ2-1
V: TRBV15
D: TRBD2
CDR3: CATAAGGSYNEQFF
DNA: TGTGCCACGGCAGCGGGAGGATCCTACAATGAGCAGTTCTTC

size: -
J: TRBJ1-1
V: TRBV10-3
D: -
CDR3: CAISEREGVNTEAFF
DNA: TGTGCCATCAGTGAGAGGGAGGGAGTGAACACTGAAGCTTTCTTT

size: many
J: TRBJ2-1
V: TRBV7-8
D: TRBD1
CDR3: CASSLDRENEQFF
DNA: TGTGCCAGCAGCCTGGACAGGGAAAATGAGCAGTTCTTC

size: many
J: TRBJ1-1
V: TRBV5-8
D: TRBD1
CDR3: CASSTGRQGWTEAFF
DNA: TGTGCCAGCAGCACGGGCAGACAGGGATGGACTGAAGCTTTCTTT

size: -
J: TRBJ1-4
V: TRBV30
D: -
CDR3: CAWSVLGALDEKLFF
DNA: TGTGCCTGGAGTGTTCTAGGGGCTTTAGATGAAAAACTGTTTTTT

size: many
J: TRBJ2-5
V: TRBV7-2
D: TRBD1
CDR3: CASTTGEEYQETQYF
DNA: TGTGCCAGCACGACAGGGGAGGAGTACCAAGAGACCCAGTACTTC

size: many
J: TRBJ2-7
V: TRBV7-2
D: -
CDR3: CASSFTWGGRSYEQYF
DNA: TGTGCCAGCAGCTTTACGTGGGGAGGTCGATCCTACGAGCAGTACTTC

size: -
J: TRBJ1-1
V: TRBV19
D: -
CDR3: CASTQTGMAEAFF
DNA: TGTGCCAGTACCCAAACAGGCATGGCTGAAGCTTTCTTT

size: -
J: TRBJ2-5
V: TRBV7-2
D: -
CDR3: CASTSGPLGETQYF
DNA: TGTGCCAGCACCTCGGGACCCCTCGGGGAGACCCAGTACTTC

size: -
J: TRBJ2-7
V: TRBV5-5
D: -
CDR3: CASSSDRPYEQYF
DNA: TGTGCCAGCAGCTCCGACAGACCCTACGAGCAGTACTTC

size: few
J: TRBJ2-5
V: TRBV6-5
D: -
CDR3: CASSYSLGGRETQYF
DNA: TGTGCCAGCAGTTACTCGTTAGGGGGTCGAGAGACCCAGTACTTC

size: few
J: TRBJ2-7
V: TRBV7-9
D: -
CDR3: CASSLAIHEGRYEQYF
DNA: TGTGCCAGCAGCTTAGCGATACACGAGGGACGGTACGAGCAGTACTTC

size: -
J: TRBJ2-7
V: TRBV20-1
D: -
CDR3: CSASPRPGSYEQYF
DNA: TGCAGTGCTAGCCCTCGTCCAGGTTCCTACGAGCAGTACTTC

size: -
J: TRBJ1-1
V: TRBV29-1
D: -
CDR3: CSGRAGGGGEAFF
DNA: TGCAGCGGACGGGCGGGGGGAGGGGGTGAAGCTTTCTTT

size: few
J: TRBJ1-1
V: TRBV5-8
D: -
CDR3: CASSSLLLEINWEAMNTEAFF
DNA: TGTGCCAGCAGCTCACTATTACTCGAAATTAACTGGGAGGCGATGAACACTGAAGCTTTCTTT

size: many
J: TRBJ1-1
V: TRBV7-2
D: -
CDR3: CASSQGVGTEAFF
DNA: TGTGCCAGCAGCCAAGGGGTAGGCACTGAAGCTTTCTTT

size: many
J: TRBJ2-7
V: TRBV6-6
D: -
CDR3: CASSYGQSNYEQYF
DNA: TGTGCCAGCAGTTACGGACAGTCAAACTACGAGCAGTACTTC

size: -
J: TRBJ1-2
V: TRBV18
D: -
CDR3: CASGGVEYGYTF
DNA: TGTGCCAGCGGGGGGGTCGAATATGGCTACACCTTC

size: few
J: TRBJ1-1
V: TRBV27
D: TRBD1
CDR3: CASSSPGQRTEAFF
DNA: TGTGCCAGCAGTTCCCCGGGACAGCGGACTGAAGCTTTCTTT

size: many
J: TRBJ2-1
V: TRBV10-2
D: TRBD2
CDR3: CASSVQGLAGGNEQFF
DNA: TGCGCCAGCAGTGTCCAGGGACTAGCGGGAGGAAATGAGCAGTTCTTC

size: -
J: TRBJ2-4
V: TRBV11-2
D: -
CDR3: CASTTTRGRQNTQYF
DNA: TGTGCCAGCACCACCACCCGGGGGCGCCAAAACACTCAGTACTTC

size: -
J: TRBJ2-2
V: TRBV9
D: -
CDR3: CASSVVGTGTGELFF
DNA: TGTGCCAGCAGCGTAGTCGGGACCGGCACCGGGGAGCTGTTTTTT

size: -
J: TRBJ1-4
V: TRBV15
D: -
CDR3: CATSRGGAANEKLFF
DNA: TGTGCCACCAGCAGAGGAGGGGCAGCTAATGAAAAACTGTTTTTT

size: few
J: TRBJ2-1
V: TRBV18
D: TRBD2
CDR3: CASSPTAGLAFNEQFF
DNA: TGTGCCAGCTCACCTACGGCGGGACTAGCGTTCAATGAGCAGTTCTTC

size: many
J: TRBJ1-5
V: TRBV2
D: -
CDR3: CATSLAAGYQPQHF
DNA: TGTGCCACTTCGTTGGCAGCGGGCTATCAGCCCCAGCATTTT

size: -
J: TRBJ2-1
V: TRBV19
D: TRBD2
CDR3: CASSNLAAQSYNEQFF
DNA: TGTGCCAGTAGTAACCTAGCGGCTCAGTCCTACAATGAGCAGTTCTTC

size: few
J: TRBJ2-1
V: TRBV7-9
D: TRBD2
CDR3: CASSVSSGSISNEQFF
DNA: TGTGCCAGCAGCGTATCTAGCGGGAGCATCAGCAATGAGCAGTTCTTC

size: many
J: TRBJ2-7
V: TRBV3-1
D: TRBD2
CDR3: CASSQEAGREAPSYEQYF
DNA: TGTGCCAGCAGCCAAGAGGCGGGGCGGGAGGCTCCATCCTACGAGCAGTACTTC

size: -
J: TRBJ1-5
V: TRBV5-6
D: -
CDR3: CASSLWAGAYSNQPQHF
DNA: TGTGCCAGCAGCTTGTGGGCAGGGGCGTATAGCAATCAGCCCCAGCATTTT

size: many
J: TRBJ1-1
V: TRBV19
D: -
CDR3: CASSMVGPGSAEAFF
DNA: TGTGCCAGTAGTATGGTGGGACCAGGGTCGGCTGAAGCTTTCTTT

size: -
J: TRBJ2-7
V: TRBV7-9
D: TRBD1
CDR3: CASSSGTGNTYEQYF
DNA: TGTGCCAGCAGCTCTGGGACAGGGAACACCTACGAGCAGTACTTC

size: few
J: TRBJ2-7
V: TRBV5-1
D: -
CDR3: CASSITSRAPAGEQYF
DNA: TGCGCCAGCAGCATTACTTCTAGGGCCCCGGCGGGGGAGCAGTACTTC

size: few
J: TRBJ2-3
V: TRBV29-1
D: TRBD2
CDR3: CSAQAGGRDTQYF
DNA: TGCAGCGCCCAAGCGGGAGGGAGGGATACGCAGTATTTT

size: -
J: TRBJ2-2
V: TRBV10-3
D: TRBD1
CDR3: CAITPGQGWTGELFF
DNA: TGTGCCATCACCCCCGGACAGGGGTGGACCGGGGAGCTGTTTTTT

size: many
J: TRBJ2-4
V: TRBV7-8
D: TRBD2
CDR3: CASSTRLAGETLAKNIQYF
DNA: TGTGCCAGCAGCACCAGACTAGCGGGAGAGACTTTAGCCAAAAACATTCAGTACTTC

size: many
J: TRBJ2-7
V: TRBV7-2
D: -
CDR3: CASSGLGGSGEQYF
DNA: TGTGCCAGCAGCGGACTAGGGGGGTCGGGTGAGCAGTACTTC

size: -
J: TRBJ2-7
V: TRBV5-1
D: TRBD2
CDR3: CANSGGDRPYEQYF
DNA: TGCGCCAACAGCGGGGGGGACAGGCCCTACGAGCAGTACTTC

size: many
J: TRBJ1-6
V: TRBV12-3/TRBV12-4
D: -
CDR3: CATMGMGSPLHF
DNA: TGTGCCACAATGGGGATGGGCTCACCCCTCCACTTT

size: few
J: TRBJ2-7
V: TRBV28
D: TRBD2
CDR3: CASSLRAGDPSYEQYF
DNA: TGTGCCAGCAGTTTAAGAGCGGGAGATCCTTCCTACGAGCAGTACTTC

size: many
J: TRBJ2-3
V: TRBV3-1
D: -
CDR3: CASSQTGRSTDTQYF
DNA: TGTGCCAGCAGCCAAACAGGAAGAAGCACAGATACGCAGTATTTT

size: -
J: TRBJ2-1
V: TRBV13
D: TRBD2
CDR3: CASRPGGGPGFTNEQFF
DNA: TGTGCCAGCAGGCCGGGGGGGGGGCCCGGGTTCACGAATGAGCAGTTCTTC

size: many
J: TRBJ2-5
V: TRBV28
D: -
CDR3: CASIGGETQYF
DNA: TGTGCCAGCATAGGCGGGGAGACCCAGTACTTC

size: few
J: TRBJ1-5
V: TRBV7-2
D: -
CDR3: CASSLGSGAGNQPQHF
DNA: TGTGCCAGCAGCTTAGGTTCCGGTGCTGGCAATCAGCCCCAGCATTTT

size: many
J: TRBJ2-1
V: TRBV28
D: -
CDR3: CASSLWGGQLNEQFF
DNA: TGTGCCAGCAGTTTATGGGGGGGACAGTTGAATGAGCAGTTCTTC

size: -
J: TRBJ2-3
V: TRBV7-3
D: -
CDR3: CASSLSGKALDTQYF
DNA: TGTGCCAGCAGCTTAAGCGGGAAGGCCCTAGATACGCAGTATTTT

size: many
J: TRBJ1-5
V: TRBV10-3
D: TRBD1
CDR3: CAISNRGGGQPQHF
DNA: TGTGCCATCAGTAACAGGGGAGGGGGTCAGCCCCAGCATTTT

size: many
J: TRBJ2-1
V: TRBV12-3/TRBV12-4
D: TRBD1
CDR3: CASSYGQGLYNEQFF
DNA: TGTGCCAGCAGTTATGGACAGGGCCTCTACAATGAGCAGTTCTTC

size: many
J: TRBJ2-7
V: TRBV10-3
D: -
CDR3: CAISGRVWDYEQYF
DNA: TGTGCCATCAGTGGGAGGGTTTGGGACTACGAGCAGTACTTC

size: many
J: TRBJ1-1
V: TRBV6-1
D: -
CDR3: CASRDQTGRLNTEAFF
DNA: TGTGCCAGCAGGGATCAAACGGGGAGGTTGAACACTGAAGCTTTCTTT

size: -
J: TRBJ2-3
V: TRBV6-5
D: TRBD2
CDR3: CASSYSIAGSGWYF
DNA: TGTGCCAGCAGTTACTCGATAGCGGGGTCGGGCTGGTATTTT